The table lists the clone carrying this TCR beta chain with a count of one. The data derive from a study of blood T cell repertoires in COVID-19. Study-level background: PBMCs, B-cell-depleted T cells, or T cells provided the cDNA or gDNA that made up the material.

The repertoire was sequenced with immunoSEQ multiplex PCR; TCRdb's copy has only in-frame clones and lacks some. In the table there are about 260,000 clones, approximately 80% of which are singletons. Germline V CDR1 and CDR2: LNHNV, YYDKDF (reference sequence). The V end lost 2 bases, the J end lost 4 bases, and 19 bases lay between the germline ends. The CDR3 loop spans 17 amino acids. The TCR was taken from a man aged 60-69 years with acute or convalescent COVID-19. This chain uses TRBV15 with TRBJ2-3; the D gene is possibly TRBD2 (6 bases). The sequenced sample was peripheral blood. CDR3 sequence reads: CATSRFNRASGADTQYF. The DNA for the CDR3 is TGTGCCACCAGCAGATTTAATCGGGCCTCGGGGGCAGATACGCAGTATTTT.